The rows below give T cell receptor beta chains drawn from one sample of a study of blood T cell repertoires in COVID-19. The assay was immunoSEQ multiplex PCR, and TCRdb's table has in-frame clones only and misses some. Of about 45,000 clones listed, around 79% are singletons. Material for sequencing was peripheral blood. All receptors derive from a human donor in a cohort sampled during active COVID-19. The CDR3 runs from the conserved cysteine through the conserved F or W. A D gene is named only where the DNA matches it firmly. Clone size is stated in some rows and not others, as once, few, many or a class when expanded.

V gene	J gene	D gene	CDR3 length	clone size	CDR3 DNA	CDR3 protein
TRBV25-1	TRBJ2-7	-	14	-	TGTGCCAGCAGCTTTCCCGGCGGGGACTACGAGCAGTACTTC	CASSFPGGDYEQYF
TRBV6-2/TRBV6-3	TRBJ1-5	TRBD1	16	-	TGTGCCAGCAGCCTCCCGGGACAGGGTTGGACTCAGCCCCAGCATTTT	CASSLPGQGWTQPQHF
TRBV7-2	TRBJ1-1	-	12	-	TGTGCCAGCAGCTTATCGGTAACTGAAGCTTTCTTT	CASSLSVTEAFF
TRBV18	TRBJ1-1	TRBD1	15	-	TGTGCCAGCTCGGCCTACACAGGGGGCGGCACTGAAGCTTTCTTT	CASSAYTGGGTEAFF
TRBV11-3	TRBJ2-7	TRBD2	14	once	TGTGCCAGCAGCAATCTAGCGGGAGGGCCCGAGCAGTACTTC	CASSNLAGGPEQYF
TRBV5-1	TRBJ2-7	-	14	-	TGCGCCAGCAGCTTGCAGGTAGGAAGATACGAGCAGTACTTC	CASSLQVGRYEQYF
TRBV6-5	TRBJ1-2	TRBD1	13	-	TGTGCCAGCAGCAGCACGGGACAGGGGTTCCACACCTTC	CASSSTGQGFHTF
TRBV27	TRBJ2-1	TRBD2	16	-	TGTGCCAGCAGTTTATTAAGGGCTAGCGGGAATGGTGAGCAGTTCTTC	CASSLLRASGNGEQFF
TRBV5-4	TRBJ1-1	TRBD1	13	-	TGTGCCAGCAGCAATTACAGGGGCACTGAAGCTTTCTTT	CASSNYRGTEAFF
TRBV9	TRBJ2-7	TRBD1	13	-	TGTGCCAGCAGCAGGGGGCGCTCCTACGAGCAGTACTTC	CASSRGRSYEQYF
TRBV5-1	TRBJ2-2	TRBD2	15	-	TGCGCCAGCAGCTCGACTAGCGGCAACACCGGGGAGCTGTTTTTT	CASSSTSGNTGELFF
TRBV11-2	TRBJ1-5	-	14	-	TGTGCCAGCAGCCCCGGCCCGGGGGAACAGCCCCAGCATTTT	CASSPGPGEQPQHF
TRBV30	TRBJ1-3	-	12	-	TGTGCCTGGACAGGGTCTGGAAACACCATATATTTT	CAWTGSGNTIYF
TRBV7-8	TRBJ2-7	-	15	-	TGTGCCAGCAGCTTAGAGCACTCGAACTCCTACGAGCAGTACTTC	CASSLEHSNSYEQYF
TRBV27	TRBJ1-5	-	12	-	TGTGCCAGCAGTCCCCCTAATCAGCCCCAGCATTTT	CASSPPNQPQHF
TRBV7-2	TRBJ2-7	TRBD2	14	-	TGTGCCAGCAGCTTACCCGGGGGGGGATACGAGCAGTACTTC	CASSLPGGGYEQYF
TRBV6-1	TRBJ1-1	TRBD1	12	-	TGTGCCAGCAGCAATCAGGGGGCGAGAGCTTTCTTT	CASSNQGARAFF
TRBV5-6	TRBJ1-3	TRBD1	15	-	TGTGCCAGCAGCTTGGGCAGGGGGACTGGAAACACCATATATTTT	CASSLGRGTGNTIYF
TRBV5-4	TRBJ2-3	-	17	-	TGTGCCAGCAGCTTTGGCGGGCACGCACGAAGCACAGATACGCAGTATTTT	CASSFGGHARSTDTQYF
TRBV25-1	TRBJ2-1	TRBD1	15	few	TGTGCCACCTCACCCCGGGACAGGGGGGAAGATGAGCAGTTCTTC	CATSPRDRGEDEQFF
TRBV5-5	TRBJ1-5	TRBD1	16	-	TGTGCCAGCAGCCCTACGACAGGGGATAGCAATCAGCCCCAGCATTTT	CASSPTTGDSNQPQHF
TRBV4-2	TRBJ1-1	-	14	few	TGTGCCAGCAGCCAAAATAGGGAGGGCACTGAAGCTTTCTTT	CASSQNREGTEAFF
TRBV27	TRBJ1-1	-	14	-	TGTGCCAGCAGTTTCGGCGGGGGTAGGACTGAAGCTTTCTTT	CASSFGGGRTEAFF
TRBV2	TRBJ2-7	-	18	once	TGTGCCAGCAGCCTGGGGGGGCCTCGCGAAGTAATGTTCTACGAGCAGTACTTC	CASSLGGPREVMFYEQYF
TRBV5-4	TRBJ1-2	-	14	-	TGTGCCAGCAGCTTGTGGGGGGTTAGCTATGGCTACACCTTC	CASSLWGVSYGYTF
TRBV27	TRBJ1-4	TRBD1	15	-	TGTGCCAGCAGTCTGAGCCGGGACAGGGATGAAAAACTGTTTTTT	CASSLSRDRDEKLFF
TRBV6-2/TRBV6-3	TRBJ2-5	TRBD1	17	-	TGTGCCAGCAGTTACTCGAGGCCAGGGGCAGGGGGAGAGACCCAGTACTTC	CASSYSRPGAGGETQYF
TRBV6-1	TRBJ1-5	-	13	medium-sized	TGTGCCAGCAGTGAAGGCCCCAAGAGTCGCCAGCATTTT	CASSEGPKSRQHF